The 8 T cell receptor beta chains listed next were all sequenced from one sample in a study of cytomegalovirus exposure and HLA in healthy donors (dated by TCRdb to about 2017). Library method: the immunoSEQ multiplex PCR assay. The multiplex PCR relied on a mix of 60 forward primers for TCR Vbeta segments and 13 reverse primers for TCR Jbeta segments. The table comes from immuneACCESS by way of TCRdb, which keeps in-frame sequences with V and J called. Part of the clones is missing from these tables; in studies checked, under half for an unresolved V gene and the rest for unknown reasons. The sample has fewer than 250,000 clones on record, roughly 84% of them singletons. Roughly 1.5% of the sample belongs to the ten largest clones. Sequencing was carried out using PBMCs. These receptors were taken from a girl aged 10-17 years in good health and CMV-seronegative.

V usage is TRBV9 and J usage is TRBJ1-1, with D possibly matching TRBD1 (5 bases). V lost 0 bases to trimming and J lost 4 bases, with 13 bases between them. Looked up from germline, CDR1 is SGDLS and CDR2 is YYNGEE. The CDR3 is 15 amino acids. CDR3 nucleotides: TGTGCCAGCAGCGTAGTACAGGATCCCGTCACTGAAGCTTTCTTT. Amino acid sequence: CASSVVQDPVTEAFF.

The V call is TRBV5-1, the J call TRBJ2-1; 10 bases map to TRBD1. In germline, CDR1 is SGHRS, CDR2 YFSETQ. CDR3 length equals 16 residues. The V segment lost 4 bases and the J segment 6 bases; nucleotides outside the gene matches: 10. CDR3 residues: CASSQTYRDRGNEQFF. CDR3 sequence (DNA): TGCGCCAGCAGCCAGACCTACCGGGACAGGGGCAATGAGCAGTTCTTC.

The chain combines TRBV9 with TRBJ2-3, with TRBD2 matching over 7 bases. V gave up 3 bases and J gave up 0 bases; unmatched junction bases: 4. The CDR3 extends over 15 amino acids. CDR1 SGDLS and CDR2 YYNGEE come from the germline V gene. CDR3 protein: CASSARRGSTDTQYF. The CDR3 DNA is TGTGCCAGCAGCGCGAGGCGGGGGAGCACAGATACGCAGTATTTT. Filled out from reference TRBV9 and TRBJ2-3, the complete variable domain reads DSGVTQTPKHLITATGQRVTLRCSPRSGDLSVYWYQQSLDQGLQFLIQYYNGEERAKGNILERFSAQQFPDLHSELNLSSLELGDSALYFCASSARRGSTDTQYFGPGTRLTVL.

The rearrangement links TRBV14 to TRBJ1-1; D ambiguous. The V and J ends lost 0 bases and 1 base respectively, with 9 bases between them. The germline CDR1 and CDR2 sequences are SGHDN and FVKESK. The CDR3 totals 15 residues. The CDR3, as DNA: TGTGCCAGCAGCCAAGACGGAAGGAGGAACACTGAAGCTTTCTTT. This gives the protein CASSQDGRRNTEAFF.

In this sample, this clone turned up a few times. The CDR3 reads CASSLDRRDEKLFF. The DNA for the CDR3 is TGCGCCAGCAGCCTGGACAGGAGGGATGAAAAACTGTTTTTT. J is TRBJ1-4 and V is TRBV5-1; 7 bases fit TRBD1. The junction had 6 bases not matched to a gene; V was cut back by 4 bases and J by 6 bases. Germline lookup yields CDR1 SGHRS and CDR2 YFSETQ. The CDR3 is 14 amino acids.

The chain joins TRBV6-1 to TRBJ1-2; D possibly corresponds to TRBD1 (6 bases). The ends were cut back, 6 bases at V and 3 bases at J, with 17 bases in the middle. Germline V gene data show CDR1 as MNHNS and CDR2 as SASEGT. There are 15 residues in the CDR3. Here the CDR3 DNA reads TGTGCCAGCAGCACCACACCGGACAGCCACTATGGCTACACCTTC. It specifies CASSTTPDSHYGYTF.

V and J are TRBV7-9 and TRBJ1-2; 8 bases fit TRBD1. Germline V gene lookup returns CDR1 SEHNR and CDR2 FQNEAQ (reference sequence). J was trimmed by 6 bases and V by 3 bases; bases with no gene match: 6. The CDR3 is 14 residues long. The CDR3 reads CASSFPTGAHGYTF. CDR3 coding DNA: TGTGCCAGCAGCTTCCCGACAGGGGCCCATGGCTACACCTTC.

Here the CDR3 reads CASRGQVGSPLHF. In nucleotides, the CDR3 is TGTGCCAGCAGGGGACAGGTCGGTTCACCCCTCCACTTT. The chain is built from TRBV7-2 and TRBJ1-6; 8 bases align to TRBD1. The CDR3 covers 13 residues. V gave up 6 bases and J gave up 9 bases; unmatched junction bases: 4. Germline values: CDR1 SGHTA, CDR2 FQGNSA.